These 2 T cell receptor beta chains came from one sample sequenced in a study of T cells in Graves' hyperthyroidism and ophthalmopathy. Amplification of TCR beta CDR3 regions was performed using RNA transcripts as template. RT-PCR in the first round (using the HTBI primer set) targeted the TCR CDR3. TCRdb passed the multiplex PCR reads through MiXCR, listing each CDR3 protein once. The repertoire holds hundreds of thousands of distinct CDR3 sequences, with 16% as singletons. The sample was blood. Source of these receptors: a woman younger than 30 with Graves' hyperthyroidism.

This clonotype appeared a few times. The genes are TRBV12-3 or TRBV12-4 and TRBJ2-1; D unclear. This CDR3 spans 13 amino acids. V was shortened by 7 bases and J by 8 bases, with 15 bases between the two germline ends. In nucleotides, the CDR3 is TGTGCCAGCACACCCGCCCTAGTTCATGAGCAGTTCTTC. It encodes CASTPALVHEQFF.

V is TRBV12-3 or TRBV12-4 and J is TRBJ2-3, with 7 bases aligning to TRBD1. This CDR3 comprises 16 residues. V lost 4 bases to trimming and J lost 0 bases; unmatched junction nucleotides: 7. DNA for the CDR3: TGTGCCAGCAGTTGGCGACAGGGAAAGAGCACAGATACGCAGTATTTT. It yields the protein CASSWRQGKSTDTQYF.